This record covers a single T cell receptor beta chain. This CDR3 has 16 amino acids. Germline values: CDR1 DFQATT, CDR2 SNEGSKA (reference sequence). The entry originates in a study of monozygotic twins with inflammatory bowel disease. TCRdb re-called the 5' RACE reads; one entry per CDR3 protein, DNA not given. This table holds around 410,000 distinct CDR3 sequences. Material for sequencing was blood. The chain joins TRBV20-1 to TRBJ2-1. The TCR was taken from a human donor with ulcerative colitis or Crohn's disease, or a healthy co-twin of an affected twin (not recorded which). The CDR3 region is CSARDLLAGTDNEQFF.